The next 14 T cell receptor beta chains were all read from a single sample in a study of T cell repertoires in cytomegalovirus infection. TCRdb called the reads again in MiXCR, with one record for every CDR3 protein. Altogether around 710,000 distinct CDR3 sequences are present, about 28% being singletons, with the ten largest covering about an eighth. Their antigens are not known. This material consisted of cultured CD8+ T cells from PBMCs, taken from culture after CMV antigen stimulation. The receptors derive from a human donor in good health (CMV status not recorded). Some clones in this sample may be carry-over from other donors' samples.

This clonotype is a singleton in its sample. The chain joins TRBV18 to TRBJ2-5, with D possibly being TRBD1 (5 bases). The CDR3 sequence is 15 residues long. Germline CDR1 reads KGHSH; CDR2 reads LQKENI. Trimming cost V 0 bases and J 5 bases, with 13 bases left between them. CDR3 region: CASSPPEGAWETQYF. Written as DNA, the CDR3 is TGTGCCAGCTCACCACCGGAAGGGGCCTGGGAGACCCAGTACTTC.

The chain links TRBV6-2 or TRBV6-3 to TRBJ2-1; 7 bases fit TRBD1. The germline V gene has CDR1 MNHEY and CDR2 SVGEGT. Losses at the gene ends were 8 bases for V and 3 bases for J; bases not matched to a gene: 4. The CDR3 loop spans 13 amino acids. The CDR3 sequence is CASGGQDYNEQFF. As DNA, the CDR3 is TGTGCCAGCGGCGGACAGGACTACAATGAGCAGTTCTTC.

This clonotype was seen repeatedly, ten times or more. This chain connects TRBV27 to TRBJ2-1, with a possible D match to TRBD1 (6 bases). Trimming took 5 bases from V and 4 from J, leaving 18 bases between them. CDR1 MNHEY and CDR2 SMNVEV come from the germline V gene (reference sequence). There are 16 residues in the CDR3. The CDR3 sequence is CASSPTQLQGYNEQFF. As DNA, the CDR3 is TGTGCCAGCAGTCCCACCCAACTACAGGGTTACAATGAGCAGTTCTTC.

A few counts support this clonotype. The V gene is TRBV12-3 or TRBV12-4, the J gene TRBJ2-3; 7 nucleotides agree with TRBD2. The CDR3 covers 15 residues. J gave up 3 bases and V 3 bases, and 6 bases lay outside the gene matches. The CDR3 DNA reads as TGTGCCAGCAGTTTTCTGGGAGGGGAGACAGATACGCAGTATTTT. Protein: CASSFLGGETDTQYF.

This rearrangement joins TRBV7-8 to TRBJ1-1; 11 bases are shared with TRBD1. There are 15 residues in the CDR3. CDR1 and CDR2 (germline): SGHVS, FQNEAQ. The V gene end was trimmed by 4 bases and the J gene end by 6 bases; junction bases not matched to a gene: 7. The CDR3 nucleotides are TGTGCCAGCAGCTGGACAGGGGGCGAAATGTCTGAAGCTTTCTTT. Protein: CASSWTGGEMSEAFF.

V is TRBV19 and J is TRBJ1-2; D may be TRBD1 (5 bases). Germline values: CDR1 LNHDA, CDR2 SQIVND (reference sequence). Trimming cost V 5 bases and J 4 bases, with 17 bases left between them. This CDR3 is built from 15 residues. The CDR3 is CASSPTGTTFYGYTF. For the CDR3, the DNA is TGTGCCAGTAGTCCGACCGGGACTACATTCTATGGCTACACCTTC.

In its sample, this clonotype was seen a few times. The chain employs TRBV7-9 and TRBJ1-3, with TRBD1 as a possible D gene (5 bases). Per the germline V gene, CDR1 is SEHNR and CDR2 is FQNEAQ (reference sequence). CDR3 length equals 13 residues. Trimming left V 5 bases short and J 3 bases short, with 8 bases between. The CDR3 DNA follows: TGTGCCAGCAGCGAGGGGTTTGGAAACACCATATATTTT. It is translated as CASSEGFGNTIYF.

The chain employs TRBV20-1 and TRBJ2-7; D is ambiguous. With 7 bases removed from V and 4 bases from J, the gap between germline ends came to 20 bases. The germline CDR1 and CDR2 sequences are DFQATT and SNEGSKA (reference sequence). This CDR3 comprises 14 residues. The CDR3 sequence is CSVLQATVYYEQYV. DNA for the CDR3: TGCAGTGTCCTTCAAGCGACGGTGTATTACGAGCAGTACGTC.

The chain carries TRBV10-3 and TRBJ2-6, with TRBD2 identical over 9 bases. The length of the CDR3 is 18 residues. V lost 4 bases and J lost 2; bases outside the gene matches: 9. Germline CDR1 is ENHRY and CDR2 is SYGVKD. DNA for the CDR3: TGTGCCATCAGTGGAGCGGGGGGTTCCCCACCTGGGGCCAACGTCCTGACTTTC. Its translation is CAISGAGGSPPGANVLTF.

This chain connects TRBV2 to TRBJ2-4; no firm D call. The CDR3 is 10 residues long. V was clipped by 6 bases and J by 9 bases, with 6 bases between them. CDR1 and CDR2 (germline): SNHLY, FYNNEI. CDR3 bases: TGTGCCAGCAGGGGTAGCATTCAGTACTTC. Translated: CASRGSIQYF.

This clonotype was detected only a few times. This rearrangement joins TRBV7-6 to TRBJ2-2; D is ambiguous. This CDR3 comprises 16 residues. Trimming cost V 3 bases and J 3 bases, with 14 bases left between them. Germline values: CDR1 SGHVS, CDR2 FNYEAQ. The chain's CDR3 is CASSFPTDRYTGELFF. As DNA, the CDR3 is TGTGCCAGCAGCTTTCCCACGGACCGCTACACCGGGGAGCTGTTTTTT. The full variable domain, rest sourced from reference TRBV7-6 and TRBJ2-2, is GAGVSQSPRYKVTKRGQDVALRCDPISGHVSLYWYRQALGQGPEFLTYFNYEAQQDKSGLPNDRFSAERPEGSISTLTIQRTEQRDSAMYRCASSFPTDRYTGELFFGEGSRLTVL.

This clonotype has just a few counts. This chain joins TRBV19 and TRBJ2-3; 9 bases align to TRBD1. CDR1 is LNHDA, CDR2 SQIVND, per germline (reference sequence). Trimming at V came to 9 bases and at J to 1 base, leaving 11 bases not matched to a gene. This CDR3 is built from 16 residues. CDR3 DNA sequence: TGTGCCAGCGTCCCGGGACAGGGCGCAGGCACAGATACGCAGTATTTT. This gives the protein CASVPGQGAGTDTQYF.

V and J are TRBV6-5 and TRBJ2-3, with 8 bases that match TRBD2. The CDR3 has 11 amino acids. V dropped 7 bases and J dropped 12; count of bases not matched to a gene: 6. Germline lookup yields CDR1 MNHEY and CDR2 SVGAGI. The CDR3: CASISGDRQYF. The DNA for the CDR3 is TGTGCCAGCATTAGCGGGGACCGCCAGTATTTT.

A note on this clonotype: One end of the junction fails to match germline, which may point to a read error. The chain employs TRBV7-6 and TRBJ1-3, with D unresolved. The CDR3 runs 11 residues. Germline CDR1 and CDR2: SGHVS and FNYEAQ. CDR3 region: CDSTLGNTIYF. The CDR3 nucleotides are TGTGACAGCACCCTGGGAAACACCATATATTTT.